Below, 8 T cell receptor beta chains from the same sample are listed, as sequenced in a study of CD8+ T cells in alopecia areata. Investigators isolated RNA and reverse transcribed it into cDNA to act as the sequencing template. Measured with immunoSEQ multiplex PCR; TCRdb has only the in-frame clones, and not every one. Of 200,000 to 250,000 clones in the sample, approximately 61% were seen once. Sequencing was performed on CD4+ T cells sorted from blood, taken at week 0. These receptor sequences come from a human donor with alopecia areata.

This chain joins TRBV30 and TRBJ2-7, with D perhaps matching TRBD2 (6 bases). Germline CDR1 is GTSNPN and CDR2 is SVGIG (reference sequence). V was trimmed by 1 base and J by 3 bases, leaving 13 bases between them. CDR3 length equals 14 residues. The CDR3, as DNA: TGTGCCTGGAGTGACGGGGGTATTCACTACGAGCAGTACTTC. Translated, it gives CAWSDGGIHYEQYF.

This clone was found a few times. J is TRBJ2-7 and V is TRBV6-5, with 9 bases lining up with TRBD1. The germline gives CDR1 MNHEY, CDR2 SVGAGI. CDR3 length equals 12 residues. Losses at the gene ends were 6 bases for V and 5 bases for J; bases not matched to a gene: 2. CDR3 sequence: CASSRQGDEQYF. In DNA form, the CDR3 reads TGTGCCAGCAGCCGACAGGGGGACGAGCAGTACTTC.

In DNA form, the CDR3 reads TGTGCCAGCAGCTTATCCCCGCTCGGGAACACTGAAGCTTTCTTT. Translation gives CASSLSPLGNTEAFF. The chain uses TRBV7-9 and TRBJ1-1; D remains ambiguous. The germline gives CDR1 SEHNR, CDR2 FQNEAQ (reference sequence). Deletions cut 2 bases from V and 1 base from J, with 11 bases between. The CDR3 extends over 15 amino acids.

The genes are TRBV29-1 and TRBJ2-3, with 8 nucleotides matching TRBD2. CDR1 and CDR2 from the germline V gene are SQVTM and ANQGSEA. This CDR3 has 14 residues. Trimming removed 7 bases from V and 4 bases from J; junction bases left unmatched: 10. The CDR3 DNA reads TGCAGCGGCACCGGGAGGGGAGGTCCAGATACGCAGTATTTT. It encodes CSGTGRGGPDTQYF.

The chain employs TRBV7-9 and TRBJ1-4; TRBD1 aligns across 7 bases. CDR1 and CDR2 from the germline V gene are SEHNR and FQNEAQ (reference sequence). J lost 7 bases, V lost 4 bases, and 3 bases had no gene match. CDR3 size: 13 residues. The CDR3 region has the DNA TGTGCCAGCAGCTGGACAGGCAGTGAAAAACTGTTTTTT. It translates to CASSWTGSEKLFF. The full variable domain, with the rest looked up from reference TRBV7-9 and TRBJ1-4, is DTGVSQNPRHKITKRGQNVTFRCDPISEHNRLYWYRQTLGQGPEFLTYFQNEAQLEKSRLLSDRFSAERPKGSFSTLEIQRTEQGDSAMYLCASSWTGSEKLFFGSGTQLSVL.

Only a few counts were recorded for this clone. Here the CDR3 reads CSVVGSQSNTGELFF. CDR3 DNA: TGCAGCGTTGTCGGGAGTCAATCGAACACCGGGGAGCTGTTTTTT. The chain links TRBV29-1 to TRBJ2-2; a weak D match, TRBD2 (6 bases). The V gene's germline CDR1 is SQVTM and CDR2 ANQGSEA. The CDR3 contains 15 residues. V gave up 4 bases and J gave up 0 bases, with 12 bases separating them.

This clone was found a few times. The chain combines TRBV29-1 with TRBJ2-5; weak D call: TRBD2 (6 bases). This CDR3 region has 12 residues. The V end was cut by 4 bases, the J end by 4 bases, with 10 bases between. Germline CDR1 SQVTM, CDR2 ANQGSEA. The CDR3 DNA reads TGCAGCGTTGGAGCCGGGAGAGAGACCCAGTACTTC. It yields the protein CSVGAGRETQYF.

This clone was counted only a few times. The chain has TRBV7-2 and TRBJ1-6; D gene ambiguous. The CDR3 length is 13 residues. CDR1 is SGHTA and CDR2 is FQGNSA in the germline V gene. Trimming removed 1 base from V and 6 bases from J, with 4 bases in between. Written as DNA, the CDR3 is TGTGCCAGCAGCTTAGAGAGTAATTCACCCCTCCACTTT. Translation: CASSLESNSPLHF.